This TCR beta chain was sequenced for a study of OX40 agonist ivuxolimab in advanced cancers. Study in general: Two patients with cutaneous melanoma and one with hepatocellular carcinoma, three in total, showed partial responses.

Exclusion of a patient followed from autoimmune disease history or systemic immunosuppression. Germline V gene data show CDR1 as SGHVS and CDR2 as FQNEAQ. The CDR3 contains 14 residues. V was shortened by 6 bases and J by 7 bases, with 18 bases between the two germline ends. Profiled with immunoSEQ multiplex PCR; TCRdb holds only in-frame clones, not every one. The repertoire consists of more than 65,000 clones, with 70% to 90% occurring once and the leading ten covering under 0.9%. This receptor was taken from an adult with an advanced solid tumor such as melanoma, head and neck, liver or kidney cancer. The starting material was CD4+ or CD8+ T cells sorted from blood, obtained in a trial of the OX40 agonist ivuxolimab. The chain is built from TRBV7-8 and TRBJ2-5; D might be TRBD1 or TRBD2, each matching 6 bases. CDR3 nucleotides: TGTGCCAGCAGTCCTGGAGGGGGTCGGGGGACCCAGTACTTC. Translation gives CASSPGGGRGTQYF.